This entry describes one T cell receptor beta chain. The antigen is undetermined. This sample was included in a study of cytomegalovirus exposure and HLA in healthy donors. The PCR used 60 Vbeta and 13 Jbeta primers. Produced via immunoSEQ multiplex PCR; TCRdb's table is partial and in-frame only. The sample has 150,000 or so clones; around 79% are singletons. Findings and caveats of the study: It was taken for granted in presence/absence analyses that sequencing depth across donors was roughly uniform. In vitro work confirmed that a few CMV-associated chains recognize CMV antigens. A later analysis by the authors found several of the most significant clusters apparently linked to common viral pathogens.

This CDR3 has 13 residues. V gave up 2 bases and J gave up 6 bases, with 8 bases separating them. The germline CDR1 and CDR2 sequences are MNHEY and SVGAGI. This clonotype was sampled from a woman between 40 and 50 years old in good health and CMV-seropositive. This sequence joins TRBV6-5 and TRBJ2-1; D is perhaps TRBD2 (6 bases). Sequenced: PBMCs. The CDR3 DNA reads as TGTGCCAGCAGTTACCGGAGGGTCAATGAGCAGTTCTTC. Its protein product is CASSYRRVNEQFF.